The 9 T cell receptor beta chains below come from one sample, sequenced in a study of STAT5B mutations in CD4+ large granular lymphocyte leukemia. This table comes from immunoSEQ multiplex PCR, and its TCRdb copy is limited to in-frame clones, with some not included. Of more than 30,000 clones listed, 85% to 90% were seen once; the top ten hold 0.41%. Material for sequencing was CD4+ T cells from blood buffy coats. These receptors all stem from a human donor in good health.

The chain carries TRBV18 and TRBJ2-7; TRBD2 is a possible D gene (5 bases). The germline V and J ends were trimmed by 3 bases and 5 bases, with 11 bases remaining between them. The CDR3 spans 13 residues. CDR1 KGHSH and CDR2 LQKENI come from the germline V gene. The CDR3: CASSPSGVDEQYF. CDR3 DNA: TGTGCCAGCTCACCCTCCGGGGTCGACGAGCAGTACTTC. Complete variable domain (other parts from reference TRBV18 and TRBJ2-7): NAGVMQNPRHLVRRRGQEARLRCSPMKGHSHVYWYRQLPEEGLKFMVYLQKENIIDESGMPKERFSAEFPKEGPSILRIQQVVRGDSAAYFCASSPSGVDEQYFGPGTRLTVT.

This chain joins TRBV4-2 and TRBJ2-2; D ambiguous. The CDR3 contains 17 residues. The germline V gene encodes CDR1 LGHNA and CDR2 YNFKEQ. Trimming shortened V by 1 base and J by 6 bases, and 18 bases separated the two germline ends. Here the CDR3 DNA reads TGTGCCAGCAGCCAAGTTCCCGCCGTTCTAGGACCCGGGGAGCTGTTTTTT. It translates to CASSQVPAVLGPGELFF.

A few counts support this clone. The CDR3 region has the DNA TGTGCCTGGAGTCTCACGGGAGGGATCTATGGCTACACCTTC. Protein product: CAWSLTGGIYGYTF. This chain joins TRBV30 and TRBJ1-2, with D unclear. V was cut by 2 bases and J by 4 bases, with 14 bases left in between. Germline CDR1 is GTSNPN and CDR2 is SVGIG (reference sequence). This CDR3 region has 14 residues.

The chain recombines TRBV29-1 with TRBJ1-2; tentative D call: TRBD1 (6 bases). Trimming stripped 7 bases from V and 2 bases from J, with 17 bases between. This CDR3 contains 14 residues. Germline CDR1 reads SQVTM; CDR2 reads ANQGSEA. This CDR3 reads CSASGGGQNYGYTF. The CDR3, as DNA: TGCAGCGCCTCCGGCGGGGGGCAAAACTATGGCTACACCTTC.

The rearrangement uses TRBV11-1 and TRBJ2-7; weak D call: TRBD1 (6 bases). The germline V and J ends were trimmed by 5 bases and 2 bases, with 13 bases remaining between them. CDR1 and CDR2 from the germline V gene are SGHAT and FQDESV (reference sequence). The CDR3 contains 14 residues. CDR3 DNA sequence: TGTGCCAGCAGCCCGTGGACAGACCCCTACGAGCAGTACTTC. The encoded protein is CASSPWTDPYEQYF. The entire variable domain, with the rest obtained from reference TRBV11-1 and TRBJ2-7, is as follows: EAEVAQSPRYKITEKSQAVAFWCDPISGHATLYWYRQILGQGPELLVQFQDESVVDDSQLPKDRFSAERLKGVDSTLKIQPAELGDSAMYLCASSPWTDPYEQYFGPGTRLTVT.

As for this clone: At one boundary the junction diverges from the germline segment, which might be a read error. V and J are TRBV7-7 and TRBJ2-5; D not certain. The V gene's germline CDR1 is SSHAT and CDR2 FNYEAQ (reference sequence). The CDR3 contains 15 residues. CDR3 nucleotide sequence: TGTGCTAGCAGCTTGGTGCTTGGCACCTGGGAGACCCAGTACTTC. Translating it yields CASSLVLGTWETQYF.

The chain uses TRBV15 and TRBJ1-4, with D unresolved. The CDR3 runs to 16 residues. V was shortened by 4 bases and J by 2 bases, with 14 bases between the two germline ends. Germline loops: CDR1 LNHNV, CDR2 YYDKDF (reference sequence). The CDR3 nucleotides read TGTGCCACCAGCAAAACACCCGGGTCTACTAATGAAAAACTGTTTTTT. Its protein product is CATSKTPGSTNEKLFF.

The V gene is TRBV11-2, the J gene TRBJ2-3; D is ambiguous. This CDR3 region has 16 residues. Germline V gene lookup returns CDR1 SGHAT and CDR2 FQNNGV. Trimming took off 0 bases at V and 2 bases at J, with 12 bases between the two ends. For the CDR3, the DNA is TGTGCCAGCAGCTTAGATGGATCGGTACTCACAGATACGCAGTATTTT. It specifies CASSLDGSVLTDTQYF.

This chain connects TRBV18 to TRBJ2-1; 11 bases align to TRBD2. This CDR3 region has 18 residues. Germline CDR1 reads KGHSH; CDR2 reads LQKENI. V lost 3 bases and J lost 5; bases outside the gene matches: 12. Written as DNA, the CDR3 is TGTGCCAGCTCACCGAATCCGCTTACTAGCGGGAGCCACAATGAGCAGTTCTTC. Translating it yields CASSPNPLTSGSHNEQFF.